The present T cell receptor beta chain was sequenced within a study of shared clonotypes between healthy human individuals (TCRdb year 2020). Regarding the research as a whole: The cohort comprised two women and a few men aged 18 to 49 years. To increase sequencing depth and limit assay-specific biases, TCR repertoire library preparation and sequencing were carried out by different laboratories using diverse techniques. Leukapheresis yielded between about 0.8 and 9.5 billion PBMCs per donor. The study deeply sequenced blood TCR repertoires of five healthy adults to estimate repertoire size and the extent of clonotype sharing between individuals. For each donor, three plates each were used for CD4 naive and CD4 memory, two plates were used for CD8 naive, and one plate was used for CD8 memory. Overall study outcomes, separate from this receptor: Pairwise subsampling indicated that sequencing depth was expected to affect the degree of clonotype sharing among donors. Compared with non-shared clonotypes, the clonotypes found in all four sorted-subset donors had higher generation probabilities. Only blood was sampled, and tissue TCR repertoires likely differ from those in blood. About 5% of naive CD4, around 3.5% of naive CD8, about 2.1% of memory CD4, and about 0.4% of memory CD8 clonotypes were shared across a handful of donors. Larger estimated clonotype richness was generally found for naive subsets than for memory subsets. Because the study included only a small number of donors, the genetic and exposure-history diversity represented was limited. Rarefaction of sorted-subset datasets indicated incomplete sequencing despite the large sequencing depth.

Healthy HIV-negative adults with no recently reported acute infections or vaccinations were included as donors. All donors were Caucasian adults living in Nashville, Tennessee, USA. Magnetic negative selection was used to enrich CD4+ T cells, after which naive cells were positively selected on CD45RA and the negative fraction became the memory subset. Blood was collected by leukapheresis, and PBMCs were isolated by Ficoll-Histopaque density gradient centrifugation and then cryopreserved in liquid nitrogen vapor phase. Purity and quantity of every magnetically sorted T cell population were checked by analytical flow cytometry. Genomic DNA was isolated from each sorted fraction and quantified by UV absorbance on a Nanodrop 2000c. As for this clone: This receptor's antigen is unknown. Base qualities are not recorded, but no much larger clone differs from it by a single base.

From the cysteine up to the phenylalanine, the CDR3 has a length of 17 residues. CDR3 DNA only is kept here, 51 bases in frame from base 1. The germline V gene gives CDR1 as SGHTA and CDR2 as FQGTGA. V and J are trimmed by 2 bases and 5 bases, and the gene matches miss 9 bases of the junction. TCR CDR3 regions were amplified from genomic DNA by multiplex PCR using the deep immunoSEQ assay. Extracted genomic DNA from each cell subset was spread evenly across all wells of several immunoSEQ 96-well plates, with each plate serving as a replicate. For sorted subsets, each replicate PCR was loaded with about 0.2 ug genomic DNA, equivalent to approximately 27,000 T cell genomes. The purified libraries were quantified using a Qubit 3.0 fluorometer, sized with a Bioanalyzer 2100, and then quantified again using the KAPA Library Quantification kit. Every immunoSEQ 96-well plate was sequenced on a separate single-read 150-cycle Illumina NextSeq 550 flow cell. Per the original workflow: Because only junctional sequences without quality scores were contained in the immunoSEQ output, filtering matching that applied to full-length reads could not be performed. To assign V/J genes and CDR3, sequences were annotated against IMGT germline references using PyIR, a Python wrapper for IgBLAST v1.9. Any read was removed if the V/J assignment was weak (E-value above 1e-6), the CDR3 was missing, or the read contained stop codons, out-of-frame junctions, or ambiguous translated residues. V3J clonotypes were defined as sequences sharing an identical inferred V gene, J gene, and CDR3 amino acid sequence. The percentage overlap between two repertoires was calculated by dividing the number of shared unique clonotypes by the size of the smaller repertoire. RTK rarefaction, the Chao1 estimator, and Recon v2.1 estimates of unobserved clonotypes were used to assess repertoire richness. Generation probabilities for all TCRbeta clonotypes obtained by the gDNA method from a handful of donors were computed using OLGA. Held by TCRdb, this immuneACCESS table contains in-frame sequences only and omits some clones. Under half of the omission traces to an unresolved V gene where checked; the cause of the rest is unknown. That table gives V, J and clone size, and the DNA gave D and trimming. For this sample the table gives 650,000 to 800,000 clones, of which around 70% were detected only once. The top ten clonotypes cover more than 1.5% of the sample.

The rearranged segments are TRBV7-3 and TRBJ2-5; 12 bases in the junction line up with TRBD2. The origin of this receptor is a woman aged 25 to 39 in good health. The material sequenced was memory CD4+ T cells sorted from blood. In the paper's terms, the cell subset or site label means: CD45RA-negative fraction. The CDR3 is CASSLGTSGLSRETQYF. The nucleotide sequence reads as follows: TGTGCCAGCAGCTTAGGGACTAGCGGGCTTAGTCGGGAGACCCAGTACTTC.